Detailed here is one TCR beta chain. Germline assignment: CDR1 SNHLY and CDR2 FYNNEI. CDR3 length: 13 amino acids. The V and J ends lost 7 bases and 4 bases respectively, with 12 bases between them. This sample is part of a study of tumor-infiltrating lymphocytes in oesophageal squamous cell carcinoma. In TCRdb, the PCR reads were re-called with MiXCR into one record per CDR3 protein. In the table there are over 10,000 distinct CDR3 sequences, just under 55% of which are singletons. The V gene is TRBV2, the J gene TRBJ2-3; D gene unclear. This receptor was taken from a female donor with esophageal squamous cell carcinoma. Sequencing was performed on esophageal tumor tissue. The CDR3, as DNA: TGTGCCAGCATATTCCGAGTCCCAGATACGCAGTATTTT. Translation gives CASIFRVPDTQYF. The full variable domain, with the rest looked up from reference TRBV2 and TRBJ2-3, is EPEVTQTPSHQVTQMGQEVILRCVPISNHLYFYWYRQILGQKVEFLVSFYNNEISEKSEIFDDQFSVERPDGSNFTLKIRSTKLEDSAMYFCASIFRVPDTQYFGPGTRLTVL.